This T cell receptor (beta chain) emerged from a study of blood T cells in healthy people across ages. Study-wide results and caveats: In long-lived donors, naive CD4+ cell counts and diversity exceeded those of aged donors. Leaving the PBMCs unsorted stopped any conclusive comparison of naive versus antigen-experienced cells. Older age went with lower TCR beta diversity per million T cells, in a roughly linear way.

With respect to this clonotype: Antigen: not known.

Through a sample-barcoded 5' primer and a J-beta primer mix, a second PCR was run for roughly 6 to 12 cycles. Every single cDNA molecule received a tag from a template-switch adaptor with 12 random nucleotides. TCRdb reanalysed the 5' RACE reads using MiXCR and keeps one entry per CDR3 protein. The sample records 1,800,000 or so distinct CDR3 sequences, 30% to 40% being singletons. Germline V gene sequence: CDR1 MDHEN, CDR2 SYDVKM. The CDR3 sequence is 16 residues long. V was clipped by 2 bases and J by 3 bases; unmatched bases: 10. The specimen was blood. This clonotype was sampled from a human donor in good health. The V and J genes are TRBV28 and TRBJ2-7; 7 positions match TRBD2. CDR3 bases: TGTGCCAGCAGTTTAGTCTCCACGGGGGGTGTCTACGAGCAGTACTTC. Encoded protein: CASSLVSTGGVYEQYF.